One sample yielded the 10 T cell receptor beta chains listed below, sequenced in a study of regulatory T cells in long-lasting Graves disease (dated by TCRdb to about 2021). The intended sense of this specimen's time point label: persistent/refractory GD, antithyroid drugs over 5 years with positive TRAb. RNA was extracted from PBMCs in TRIzol for both TCR sequencing and RNA sequencing. The method was multiplex PCR. Sequencer: Illumina HiSeq 4000. To build TCR beta libraries, CDR3 regions were amplified by Arm-PCR using iRepertoire HTBI primers. The public reads were reprocessed in TCRdb via fastp at Q25 and MiXCR, keeping in-frame beta chains. Rows with one shared CDR3 protein collapse into an entry with the most common genes and DNA. The sample has hundreds of thousands of distinct CDR3 sequences on record, 25% to 30% of them singletons. About 40% of the sample goes to the ten largest clones. The input for sequencing was peripheral blood mononuclear cells (PBMCs), taken when the disease was refractory, from a patient treated with antithyroid drugs. Receptors were obtained from a female donor with Graves disease.

This clonotype has only a few counts. The chain has TRBV20-1 and TRBJ1-4; D remains unclear. Per germline, CDR1 DFQATT and CDR2 SNEGSKA (reference sequence). CDR3 length equals 10 residues. Trimming stripped 7 bases from V and 4 bases from J, with 4 bases between. This CDR3 is CSGFNEKLFF. CDR3 DNA: TGCAGTGGATTTAATGAAAAACTGTTTTTT.

The genes are TRBV7-9 and TRBJ2-5; 8 positions match TRBD2. CDR3 length equals 17 residues. V trimming: 1 base; J trimming: 6 bases; junction bases outside the gene matches: 13. Germline values: CDR1 SEHNR, CDR2 FQNEAQ (reference sequence). CDR3: CASSLDGGLASTKTQYF. CDR3 in DNA: TGTGCCAGCAGCTTAGATGGCGGACTAGCCTCGACGAAGACCCAGTACTTC.

This sequence joins TRBV6-9 and TRBJ1-5, with D hard to call. Germline V lookup: CDR1 MNHGY, CDR2 SVAAGI. Trimming removed 3 bases from V and 5 bases from J, with 8 bases in between. The CDR3 totals 13 residues. The CDR3 nucleotides are TGTGCCAGCAGTTACTTAGCCGATCAGCCCCAGCATTTT. It translates to CASSYLADQPQHF.

This clonotype was detected only a few times. The chain uses TRBV3-1 and TRBJ1-5; the D is unclear. The V and J ends lost 4 bases and 0 bases respectively, with 19 bases between them. CDR3 length: 18 amino acids. Per the germline V gene, CDR1 is LGHDT and CDR2 is YNNKEL (reference sequence). This CDR3 reads CASSRADGPSTSNQPQHF. The CDR3, as DNA: TGTGCCAGCAGCCGGGCGGACGGCCCCTCCACTAGCAATCAGCCCCAGCATTTT.

The J gene is TRBJ1-2, the V gene TRBV9; D perhaps matches TRBD1 (5 bases). The CDR3 is 12 amino acids. In germline, CDR1 is SGDLS, CDR2 YYNGEE. Trimming shortened V by 0 bases and J by 7 bases, and 7 bases separated the two germline ends. The CDR3 DNA sequence: TGTGCCAGCAGCGTAGCAGGGTCTGGCTACACCTTC. This gives the protein CASSVAGSGYTF.

The genes are TRBV6-1 and TRBJ1-3; possibly TRBD1 for D (5 bases). CDR1 MNHNS and CDR2 SASEGT come from the germline V gene. Trimming removed 9 bases from V and 0 bases from J, with 15 bases in between. The CDR3 sequence is 15 residues long. Written as DNA, the CDR3 is TGTGCCAGTACAAAACAGGTCTTCTCTGGAAACACCATATATTTT. Its protein is CASTKQVFSGNTIYF.

This clonotype was seen a handful of times. The J gene is TRBJ2-4, the V gene TRBV3-1, with D possibly matching TRBD1 (6 bases). With 1 base removed from V and 3 bases from J, the gap between germline ends came to 13 bases. CDR1 and CDR2 from the germline V gene are LGHDT and YNNKEL (reference sequence). CDR3 size: 16 residues. CDR3 sequence: CASSQALQGVKNIQYF. CDR3 bases: TGTGCCAGCAGCCAAGCCCTACAGGGAGTCAAAAACATTCAGTACTTC.

The genes are TRBV29-1 and TRBJ1-2; 8 positions match TRBD1. Germline assignment: CDR1 SQVTM and CDR2 ANQGSEA. The CDR3 has 13 residues. Trimming removed 6 bases from V and 4 bases from J; junction bases left unmatched: 7. The DNA for the CDR3 is TGCAGCGTCACCTTTGGACAGGGCTATGGCTACACCTTC. Residues: CSVTFGQGYGYTF.

This clonotype was counted only a few times. The V and J genes are TRBV7-9 and TRBJ2-7; possible D gene TRBD2, 6 bases. V was cut by 5 bases and J by 4 bases, with 9 bases left in between. This CDR3 spans 12 amino acids. Germline V CDR1 and CDR2: SEHNR, FQNEAQ (reference sequence). CDR3 bases: TGTGCCAGCAGCGGCGGGGAGTACGAGCAGTACTTC. Translation gives CASSGGEYEQYF.

There are many counts of this clonotype. This rearrangement joins TRBV6-2 or TRBV6-3 to TRBJ1-2; 10 bases are a match to TRBD1. CDR1 and CDR2 (germline): MNHEY, SVGEGT. The V segment lost 2 bases and the J segment 3 bases; nucleotides outside the gene matches: 6. This CDR3 spans 16 amino acids. CDR3 coding DNA: TGTGCCAGCAGTTACCCGGCCGGGACAGGGGACTATGGCTACACCTTC. It translates to CASSYPAGTGDYGYTF.